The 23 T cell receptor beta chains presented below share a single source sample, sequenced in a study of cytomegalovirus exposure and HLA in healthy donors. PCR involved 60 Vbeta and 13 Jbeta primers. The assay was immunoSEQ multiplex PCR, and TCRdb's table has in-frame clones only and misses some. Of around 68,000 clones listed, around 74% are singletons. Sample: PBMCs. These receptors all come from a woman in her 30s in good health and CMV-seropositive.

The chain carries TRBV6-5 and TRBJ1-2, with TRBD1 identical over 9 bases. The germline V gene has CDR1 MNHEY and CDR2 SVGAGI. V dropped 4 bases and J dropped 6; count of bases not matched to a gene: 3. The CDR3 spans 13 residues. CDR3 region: CASSSGQGNGYTF. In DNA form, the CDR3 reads TGTGCCAGCAGTTCGGGACAGGGCAATGGCTACACCTTC.

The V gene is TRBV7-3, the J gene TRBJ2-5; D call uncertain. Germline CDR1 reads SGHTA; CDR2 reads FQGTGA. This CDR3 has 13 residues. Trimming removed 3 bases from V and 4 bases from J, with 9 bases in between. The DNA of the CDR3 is TGTGCCAGCAGCTTTTATTCGGGAGAGACCCAGTACTTC. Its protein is CASSFYSGETQYF.

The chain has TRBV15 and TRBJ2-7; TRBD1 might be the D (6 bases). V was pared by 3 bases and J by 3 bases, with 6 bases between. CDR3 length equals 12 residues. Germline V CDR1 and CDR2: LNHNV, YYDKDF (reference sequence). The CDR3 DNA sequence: TGTGCCACCAGCAGGGACAGCTACGAGCAGTACTTC. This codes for CATSRDSYEQYF.

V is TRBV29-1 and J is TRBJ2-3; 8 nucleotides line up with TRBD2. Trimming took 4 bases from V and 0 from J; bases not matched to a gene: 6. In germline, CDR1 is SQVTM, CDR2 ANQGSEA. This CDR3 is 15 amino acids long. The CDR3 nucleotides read TGCAGCGTTGCGGCTAGCGGGTCTAGCACAGATACGCAGTATTTT. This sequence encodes CSVAASGSSTDTQYF.

CDR3 amino acids: CASSLRTSGINEQFF. DNA for the CDR3: TGTGCCAGCAGTTTAAGGACTAGCGGGATCAATGAGCAGTTCTTC. V usage is TRBV27 and J usage is TRBJ2-1, with 12 bases matching TRBD2. Trimming removed 2 bases from V and 6 bases from J; junction bases left unmatched: 2. The CDR3 is 15 residues long. Germline CDR1 and CDR2: MNHEY and SMNVEV (reference sequence).

In DNA form, the CDR3 reads TGTGCCAGCAGCGCAACGACTAGCGGAGGAGAGACCCAGTACTTC. This codes for CASSATTSGGETQYF. The chain employs TRBV9 and TRBJ2-5; 9 bases are a match to TRBD2. CDR1 and CDR2 (germline): SGDLS, YYNGEE. The CDR3 runs to 15 residues. With 3 bases clipped from V and 4 bases from J, the junction kept 7 bases outside the gene matches.

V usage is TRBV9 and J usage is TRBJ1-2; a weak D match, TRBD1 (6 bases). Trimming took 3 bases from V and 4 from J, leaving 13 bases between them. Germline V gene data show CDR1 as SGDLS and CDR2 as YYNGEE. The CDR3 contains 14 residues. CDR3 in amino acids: CASSEGQGSYGYTF. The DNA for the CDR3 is TGTGCCAGCAGCGAGGGGCAGGGGAGCTATGGCTACACCTTC.

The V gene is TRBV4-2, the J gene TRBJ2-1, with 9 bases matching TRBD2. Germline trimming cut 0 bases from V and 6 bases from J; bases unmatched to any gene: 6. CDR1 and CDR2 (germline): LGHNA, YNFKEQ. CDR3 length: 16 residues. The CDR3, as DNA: TGTGCCAGCAGCCAAGAGACTAGCGGAGGGATCAATGAGCAGTTCTTC. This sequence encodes CASSQETSGGINEQFF.

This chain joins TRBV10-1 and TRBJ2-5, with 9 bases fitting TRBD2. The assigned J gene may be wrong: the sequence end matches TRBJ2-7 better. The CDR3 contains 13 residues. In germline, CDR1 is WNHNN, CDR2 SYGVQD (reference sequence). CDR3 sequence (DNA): TGCGCCAGCAGTGCCGGACTAGCGAACGAGCAGTACTTC. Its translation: CASSAGLANEQYF.

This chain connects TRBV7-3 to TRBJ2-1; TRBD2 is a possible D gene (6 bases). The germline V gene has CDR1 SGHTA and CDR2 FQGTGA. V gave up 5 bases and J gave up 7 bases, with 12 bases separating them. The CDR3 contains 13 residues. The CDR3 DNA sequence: TGTGCCAGCAGCCGCGGAGGGCCGAATGAGCAGTTCTTC. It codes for CASSRGGPNEQFF.

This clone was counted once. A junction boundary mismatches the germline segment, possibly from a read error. CDR3 protein: CASSIDRGPQETQYF. In DNA, the CDR3 is TGTGCTAGCAGTATCGACAGGGGGCCGCAAGAGACCCAGTACTTC. This sequence joins TRBV7-7 and TRBJ2-5, with 10 bases that match TRBD1. Germline CDR1 is SSHAT and CDR2 is FNYEAQ (reference sequence). The CDR3 sequence is 15 residues long.

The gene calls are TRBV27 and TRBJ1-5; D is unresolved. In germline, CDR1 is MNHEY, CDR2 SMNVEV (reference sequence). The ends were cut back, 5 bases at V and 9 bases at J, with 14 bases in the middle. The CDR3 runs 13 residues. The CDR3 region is CASSPDGMRPQHF. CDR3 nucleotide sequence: TGTGCCAGCAGTCCCGACGGGATGCGGCCCCAGCATTTT.

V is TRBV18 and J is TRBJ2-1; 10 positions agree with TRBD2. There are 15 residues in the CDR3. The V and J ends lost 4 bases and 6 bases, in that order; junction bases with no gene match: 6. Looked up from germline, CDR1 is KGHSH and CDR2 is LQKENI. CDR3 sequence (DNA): TGTGCCAGCTCACTTCTAGCGGGAGCTTCCAATGAGCAGTTCTTC. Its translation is CASSLLAGASNEQFF. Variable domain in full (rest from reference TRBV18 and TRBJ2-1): NAGVMQNPRHLVRRRGQEARLRCSPMKGHSHVYWYRQLPEEGLKFMVYLQKENIIDESGMPKERFSAEFPKEGPSILRIQQVVRGDSAAYFCASSLLAGASNEQFFGPGTRLTVL.

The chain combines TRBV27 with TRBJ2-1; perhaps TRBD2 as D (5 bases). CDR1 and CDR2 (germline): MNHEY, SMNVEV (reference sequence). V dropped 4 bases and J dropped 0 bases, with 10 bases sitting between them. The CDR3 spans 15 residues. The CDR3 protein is CASSSMGSSYNEQFF. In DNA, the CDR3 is TGTGCCAGCAGTTCTATGGGGAGCTCCTACAATGAGCAGTTCTTC.

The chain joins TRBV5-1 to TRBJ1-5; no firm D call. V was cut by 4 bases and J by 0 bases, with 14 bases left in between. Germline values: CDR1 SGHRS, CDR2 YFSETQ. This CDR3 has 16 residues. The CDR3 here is CASSTEVEVSNQPQHF. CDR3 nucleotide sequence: TGCGCCAGCAGCACGGAAGTGGAGGTTAGCAATCAGCCCCAGCATTTT.

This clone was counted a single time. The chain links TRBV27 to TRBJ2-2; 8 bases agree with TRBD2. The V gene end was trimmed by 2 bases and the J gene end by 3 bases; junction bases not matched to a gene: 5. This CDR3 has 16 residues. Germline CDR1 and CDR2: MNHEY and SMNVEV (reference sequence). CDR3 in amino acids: CASSLDGRAYTGELFF. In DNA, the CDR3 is TGTGCCAGCAGTTTAGACGGGAGGGCATACACCGGGGAGCTGTTTTTT.

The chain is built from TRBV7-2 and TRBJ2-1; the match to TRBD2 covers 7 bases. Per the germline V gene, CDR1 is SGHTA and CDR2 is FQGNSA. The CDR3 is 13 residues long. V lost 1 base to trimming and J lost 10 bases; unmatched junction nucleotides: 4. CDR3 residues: CASSLGTSAEQFF. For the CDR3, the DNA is TGTGCCAGCAGCTTAGGCACTAGCGCCGAGCAGTTCTTC.

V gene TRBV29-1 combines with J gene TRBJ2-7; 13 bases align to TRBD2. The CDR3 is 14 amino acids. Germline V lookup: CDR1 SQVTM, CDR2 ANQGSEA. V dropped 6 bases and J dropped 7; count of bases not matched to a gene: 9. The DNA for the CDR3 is TGCAGCGTCGCCCAAACACTAGCGGGGGGGGAGCAGTACTTC. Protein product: CSVAQTLAGGEQYF.

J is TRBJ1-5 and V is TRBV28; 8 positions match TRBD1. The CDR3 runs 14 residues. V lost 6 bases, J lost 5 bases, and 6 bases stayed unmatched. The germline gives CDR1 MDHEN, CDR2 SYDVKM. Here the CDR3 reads CASSRDRSDQPQHF. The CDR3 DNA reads TGTGCCAGCAGCCGGGACAGGAGTGATCAGCCCCAGCATTTT.

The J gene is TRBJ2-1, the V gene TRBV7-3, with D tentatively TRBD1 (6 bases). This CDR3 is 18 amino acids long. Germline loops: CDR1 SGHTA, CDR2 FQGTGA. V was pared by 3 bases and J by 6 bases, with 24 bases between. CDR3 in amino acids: CASSFPMMLGAVGNEQFF. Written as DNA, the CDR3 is TGTGCCAGCAGCTTCCCTATGATGTTGGGGGCCGTCGGCAATGAGCAGTTCTTC.

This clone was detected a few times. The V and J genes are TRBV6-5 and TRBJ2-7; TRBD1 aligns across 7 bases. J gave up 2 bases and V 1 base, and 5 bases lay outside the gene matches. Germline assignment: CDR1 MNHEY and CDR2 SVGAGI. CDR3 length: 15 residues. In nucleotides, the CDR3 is TGTGCCAGCAGTTACTTCGACAGGGCACCCTACGAGCAGTACTTC. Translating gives CASSYFDRAPYEQYF.

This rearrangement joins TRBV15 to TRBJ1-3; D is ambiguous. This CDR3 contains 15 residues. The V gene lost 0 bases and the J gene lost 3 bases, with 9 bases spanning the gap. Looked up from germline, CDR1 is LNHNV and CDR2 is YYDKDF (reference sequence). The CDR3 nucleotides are TGTGCCACCAGCAGAGATGGAGTGTTTGGAAACACCATATATTTT. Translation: CATSRDGVFGNTIYF.

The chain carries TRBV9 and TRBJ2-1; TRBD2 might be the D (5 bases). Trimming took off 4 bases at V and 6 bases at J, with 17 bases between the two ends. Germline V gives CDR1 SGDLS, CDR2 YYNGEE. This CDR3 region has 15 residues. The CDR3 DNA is TGTGCCAGCAGCATACTCGGTGATAGCGCCAATGAGCAGTTCTTC. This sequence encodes CASSILGDSANEQFF.